This is a list of T cell receptor beta chains from one sample in a study of metastatic and nonmetastatic thyroid tumors. Via MiXCR, TCRdb re-called the PCR reads. The data show tens of thousands of clones, about a sixth seen once. Sequencing input: blood. The receptors originated from a female donor with papillary thyroid cancer or a benign thyroid nodule (not recorded which). Some clones in this sample may be carry-over from other donors' samples. Both conserved end residues are part of each CDR3. The D gene is left open where the match is weak. Clone sizes are given selectively: once, few, many, or a class where the clone is expanded.

d_call	v_call	clone_size	j_call	cdr3_aa	cdr3_nt
.	TRBV11-2	.	TRBJ2-2	CASSFTSGSYTGELFF	TGTGCCAGCAGCTTTACTAGTGGAAGTTACACCGGGGAGCTGTTTTTT
.	TRBV19	many	TRBJ2-7	CASSIQGRAYEQYF	TGTGCCAGTAGTATACAGGGGAGAGCCTACGAGCAGTACTTC
.	TRBV6-1	.	TRBJ1-2	CASSERERSCGYTF	TGTGCCAGCAGTGAGCGAGAAAGGAGTTGTGGCTACACCTTC
.	TRBV5-1	.	TRBJ1-2	CASSGDDKGYTF	TGCGCCAGCAGCGGAGACGATAAGGGCTACACCTTC
TRBD1	TRBV12-3/TRBV12-4	many	TRBJ1-5	CASSRTGWGNQPQHF	TGTGCCAGCAGTCGGACAGGGTGGGGCAATCAGCCCCAGCATTTT
.	TRBV19	many	TRBJ1-3	CASDDRRRSGNTIYF	TGTGCCAGTGATGACCGCCGGCGCTCTGGAAACACCATATATTTT
.	TRBV6-2/TRBV6-3	.	TRBJ1-1	CASSSNIQAFF	TGTGCCAGCAGTTCCAACATTCAAGCTTTCTTT
TRBD2	TRBV6-1	few	TRBJ2-7	CATRLADYEQYF	TGTGCCACCAGACTAGCTGACTACGAGCAATACTTC
.	TRBV6-5	many	TRBJ2-1	CASRYNDQSSYNEQFF	TGTGCCAGCAGGTACAATGACCAGAGCTCCTACAATGAGCAGTTCTTC
TRBD1	TRBV6-2/TRBV6-3	many	TRBJ1-5	CASSRIQGAVYSNQPQHF	TGCGCCAGCAGTCGAATCCAGGGGGCCGTATATAGCAATCAGCCCCAGCACTTT
.	TRBV30	many	TRBJ1-1	CAWGPLEKAFF	TGTGCCTGGGGGCCCCTAGAGAAAGCTTTCTTT
.	TRBV7-6	many	TRBJ2-5	CASSVQETQYF	TGTGCCAGCAGCGTACAAGAGACCCAGTACTTC
TRBD1	TRBV27	few	TRBJ2-3	CASTKWTGNSDTQYF	TGTGCCAGCACCAAGTGGACAGGGAATTCAGATACGCAGTATTTT
TRBD2	TRBV3-1	many	TRBJ2-5	CASSQGLAGGQETQYF	TGTGCCAGCAGCCAAGGGCTAGCGGGGGGCCAAGAGACCCAGTACTTC
.	TRBV12-3/TRBV12-4	.	TRBJ2-3	CASSTAPRGGSTDTQYF	TGTGCCAGCAGTACCGCCCCTCGGGGCGGGAGCACAGATACGCAGTATTTT
.	TRBV20-1	.	TRBJ2-5	CSAREQGGYSETQYF	TGCAGTGCTAGAGAGCAAGGGGGGTATTCGGAGACCCAGTACTTC
.	TRBV9	many	TRBJ1-2	CASSPSGAGYTF	TGTGCCAGCAGCCCCTCGGGGGCTGGCTACACCTTC
.	TRBV7-9	many	TRBJ1-1	CASSGGKQGDAFF	TGTGCCAGCAGCGGGGGTAAACAGGGAGACGCTTTCTTT
.	TRBV6-4	many	TRBJ2-1	CASSLGENNEQFF	TGTGCCAGCTCCCTGGGGGAGAACAATGAGCAGTTCTTC
.	TRBV3-1	.	TRBJ2-1	CASSQDWGGVNEQFF	TGTGCCAGCAGCCAAGATTGGGGCGGGGTGAATGAGCAGTTCTTC
TRBD1	TRBV18	many	TRBJ1-2	CASSAIQGADYGYTF	TGTGCCAGCTCAGCGATCCAGGGGGCGGACTATGGCTACACCTTC
.	TRBV28	few	TRBJ2-2	CASSYPGVPEELFF	TGTGCCAGCAGCTATCCGGGGGTGCCGGAGGAGCTGTTTTTT
.	TRBV7-3	.	TRBJ2-3	CASSLIGVDTQYF	TGTGCCAGCAGCTTAATCGGGGTAGATACGCAGTATTTT
TRBD1	TRBV20-1	.	TRBJ1-2	CSAREGGQGYGYTF	TGCAGTGCTAGAGAGGGGGGACAGGGGTATGGCTACACCTTC
.	TRBV28	.	TRBJ1-2	CASNRVEWGNYGYTF	TGTGCCAGCAATAGGGTGGAATGGGGTAACTATGGCTACACCTTC
TRBD2	TRBV5-1	.	TRBJ2-1	CASRIAGGTSPYNEHFF	TGCGCCAGCCGCATAGCGGGGGGTACCTCCCCCTACAATGAGCATTTCTTC
TRBD1	TRBV10-3	few	TRBJ1-1	CATRDRYHPCTEAFF	TGTGCCACCCGGGACAGGTACCACCCGTGCACTGAAGCTTTCTTT
TRBD1	TRBV20-1	.	TRBJ1-2	CSAIDYRQGDCYTF	TGCAGTGCTATAGATTACAGGCAGGGGGATTGCTACACCTTC
.	TRBV7-8	many	TRBJ1-2	CASSLGTGLDYGYTF	TGTGCCAGCAGCTTAGGCACAGGTTTGGACTATGGCTACACCTTC
.	TRBV15	many	TRBJ1-1	CATSRVSGATEAFF	TGTGCCACCAGCAGAGTTTCGGGGGCCACTGAAGCTTTCTTT
.	TRBV7-2	many	TRBJ1-1	CASSSTGWNEAFF	TGTGCCAGCAGCAGCACAGGGTGGAATGAAGCTTTCTTT
TRBD2	TRBV30	many	TRBJ2-3	CAFILAGGGGTQYF	TGTGCCTTTATACTAGCGGGAGGAGGGGGCACGCAGTATTTT
.	TRBV28	many	TRBJ2-2	CASSTGGGTGELFF	TGTGCCAGCAGTACAGGGGGGGGCACCGGGGAGCTGTTTTTT
TRBD2	TRBV2	.	TRBJ2-3	CASSEAGLAADTQYF	TGTGCCAGCAGTGAAGCGGGACTAGCTGCAGATACGCAGTATTTT
.	TRBV4-1	.	TRBJ1-2	CASSQEGGFNYGYTF	TGCGCCAGCAGCCAAGAGGGAGGATTTAACTATGGCTACACCTTC
TRBD1	TRBV6-1	medium-sized	TRBJ1-4	CASRQTGTHEKLFF	TGTGCCAGCAGACAGACAGGGACACATGAAAAACTGTTTTTT
.	TRBV6-2/TRBV6-3	.	TRBJ2-5	CASSYQAPQETQYF	TGTGCCAGCAGTTATCAAGCCCCGCAAGAGACCCAGTACTTC
.	TRBV6-4	many	TRBJ1-5	CASSESGGGNQPQHF	TGTGCCAGCAGTGAATCCGGGGGCGGCAATCAGCCCCAGCATTTT
.	TRBV12-3/TRBV12-4	few	TRBJ1-2	CASSTGLGYGYTF	TGTGCCAGCAGCACAGGGTTAGGCTATGGCTACACCTTC
TRBD2	TRBV10-3	few	TRBJ2-2	CAYRAGVATGELFF	TGTGCCTACCGGGCGGGGGTGGCCACCGGGGAGCTGTTTTTT
TRBD1	TRBV6-1	many	TRBJ1-5	CAGLRTGWSNQPQHF	TGTGCCGGTCTCCGGACAGGGTGGAGCAATCAGCCCCAGCATTTT
TRBD1	TRBV6-5	many	TRBJ1-2	CASSYGTGLDGYTF	TGTGCCAGCAGTTACGGGACAGGGTTAGACGGCTACACCTTC
TRBD1	TRBV30	many	TRBJ1-4	CAWSVTGTGREKLFF	TGTGCCTGGAGTGTAACCGGGACAGGGCGTGAAAAACTGTTTTTT
.	TRBV11-2	few	TRBJ1-2	CASSLELGGGYGYTF	TGTGCCAGCAGCTTAGAGTTAGGGGGAGGCTATGGCTACACCTTC
.	TRBV5-6	many	TRBJ2-7	CASSSGPTGYEQYF	TGTGCCAGCAGCTCCGGGCCTACAGGCTACGAGCAGTACTTC
.	TRBV5-5	many	TRBJ2-5	CASSLTGLEETQYF	TGTGCCAGCAGCTTGACCGGACTGGAAGAGACCCAGTACTTC
TRBD1	TRBV3-1	many	TRBJ1-5	CASSRGQDLYSNQPQHF	TGTGCCAGCAGCCGGGGACAGGATCTTTATAGCAATCAGCCCCAGCATTTT
.	TRBV20-1	once	TRBJ1-1	CSARVRPAGHDTEAFF	TGCAGTGCTAGAGTTCGCCCGGCAGGGCATGACACTGAAGCTTTCTTT
TRBD2	TRBV7-2	many	TRBJ2-5	CASSLAWRGGRETQYF	TGTGCCAGCAGCTTGGCGTGGCGGGGGGGCCGAGAGACCCAGTACTTC
.	TRBV27	many	TRBJ2-1	CASSLGQRTYNEQFF	TGTGCCAGCAGTTTAGGACAGCGAACCTACAATGAGCAGTTCTTC
TRBD2	TRBV18	many	TRBJ2-2	CASSPRTSGGLNTGELFF	TGTGCCAGCTCACCAAGGACTAGCGGGGGACTAAACACCGGGGAGCTGTTTTTT
.	TRBV18	.	TRBJ1-4	CASSARGGITTNEKLFF	TGTGCCAGCTCAGCCCGGGGAGGGATTACAACTAATGAAAAACTGTTTTTT
.	TRBV15	few	TRBJ2-3	CATSRGIARYSTDTQYF	TGTGCCACCAGCAGAGGAATAGCGAGATATAGCACAGATACGCAGTATTTT
.	TRBV6-4	many	TRBJ2-1	CASRARGNDEQFF	TGTGCCAGCAGGGCCCGGGGGAACGATGAGCAGTTCTTC
.	TRBV3-1	many	TRBJ2-6	CASSQEFTRLGANVLTF	TGTGCCAGCAGCCAAGAATTCACCCGACTTGGGGCCAACGTCCTGACTTTC
TRBD1	TRBV27	.	TRBJ1-1	CASSLSKKAGGLSNEAFF	TGTGCCAGCAGTTTATCGAAGAAGGCAGGGGGTTTGAGCAATGAAGCTTTCTTT
TRBD1	TRBV6-2/TRBV6-3	.	TRBJ2-5	CASRPDRTPTHETQYF	TGTGCCAGCAGACCGGACAGGACCCCGACTCACGAGACCCAGTACTTC